These 2 T cell receptor beta chains originate from one sample sequenced in a study of blood T cell repertoires in COVID-19 (dated by TCRdb to about 2020). The library was obtained by the immunoSEQ multiplex PCR assay. TCRdb obtained this table from immuneACCESS and retained in-frame rearrangements with V and J assigned. These tables miss some clones; where compared with another copy, unresolved V genes account for less than half of the shortfall, and the remainder is unexplained. Across this sample there are approximately 250,000 clones, with roughly 89% seen only once. Together, the top ten hold 3.5% to 4.5% of the sample. Specimen: PBMCs or T cells enriched from blood (not recorded which). These receptor sequences come from a woman in her twenties or thirties who had recovered from COVID-19.

This clone was picked up a small number of times. The V gene is TRBV6-5, the J gene TRBJ1-1, with 9 bases that match TRBD1. The J segment lost 6 bases and the V segment lost 7 bases, leaving 9 bases of the junction unmatched. The CDR3 extends over 14 amino acids. In germline, CDR1 is MNHEY, CDR2 SVGAGI. The CDR3 sequence is CASTRGQGIAEAFF. The CDR3 DNA follows: TGTGCCAGCACCAGAGGACAGGGGATCGCTGAAGCTTTCTTT.

The chain carries TRBV29-1 and TRBJ2-1; 8 bases match TRBD1. Germline loops: CDR1 SQVTM, CDR2 ANQGSEA. Trimming removed 5 bases from V and 0 bases from J; junction bases left unmatched: 33. The CDR3 has 24 residues. This CDR3 is CSVLGPRRGPKGDRGRGSYNEQFF. The CDR3 DNA reads TGCAGCGTTTTAGGCCCAAGAAGGGGTCCAAAAGGAGACAGGGGAAGGGGCTCCTACAATGAGCAGTTCTTC.